The source of this T cell receptor (beta chain) is a study of naive and memory T cell subsets. This clonotype was recorded at least ten times. Its target is not known. Overall study results and limits: Over 95% of naive TCR sequences appeared only once after error correction, unlike memory subsets.

Sequential positive selection took CD4 T cells first, then CD8 T cells. V was clipped by 3 bases and J by 1 base; unmatched bases: 1. The germline CDR1 and CDR2 sequences are DFQATT and SNEGSKA (reference sequence). This CDR3 is 13 amino acids long. An equimolar mix of two oligonucleotides served as the beta constant-region primer for TRBC1 and TRBC2. Ligated cDNA was amplified by four rounds of PCR with nested alpha and beta constant-region primers and SP2. MiXCR was run by TCRdb on the UMI-ligation and nested PCR reads, yielding one entry per CDR3 protein. This table has tens of thousands of distinct CDR3 sequences, approximately 10% appearing once.

This chain uses TRBV20-1 with TRBJ1-2; TRBD1 aligns across 8 bases. This sequence was found in a human donor in good health. The specimen sequenced was naive CD8+ T cells from blood. CDR3 sequence reads: CSARDRDNYGYTF. The DNA for the CDR3 is TGCAGTGCTAGGGACAGGGATAACTATGGCTACACCTTC.